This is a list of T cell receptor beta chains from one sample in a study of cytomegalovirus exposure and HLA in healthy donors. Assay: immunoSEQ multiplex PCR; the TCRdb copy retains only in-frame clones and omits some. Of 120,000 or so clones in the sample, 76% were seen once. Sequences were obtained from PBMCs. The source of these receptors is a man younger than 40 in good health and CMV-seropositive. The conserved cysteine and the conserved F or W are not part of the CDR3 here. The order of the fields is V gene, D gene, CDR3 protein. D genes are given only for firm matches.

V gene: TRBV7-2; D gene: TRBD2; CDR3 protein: ASSLVSSGGLYEQY
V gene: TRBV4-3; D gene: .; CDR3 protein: ASSQVGVGNNEQF
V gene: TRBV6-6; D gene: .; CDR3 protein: ASSYPRGADTEAF
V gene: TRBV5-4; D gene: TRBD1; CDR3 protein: ASSLEPGGEKLF
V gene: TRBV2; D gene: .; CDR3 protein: ASSEFGQGQETQY
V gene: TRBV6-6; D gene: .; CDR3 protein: ASSLGGVGPQH
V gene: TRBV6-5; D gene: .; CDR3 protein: ASSYSPGYGYT
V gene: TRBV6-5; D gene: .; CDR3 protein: ASSPSSAGELF
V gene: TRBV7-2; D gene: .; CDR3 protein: ASSPQTEAF
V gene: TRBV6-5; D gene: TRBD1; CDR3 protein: ASSPQGAPVARY
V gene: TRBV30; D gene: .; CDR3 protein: ACRRSYGYT
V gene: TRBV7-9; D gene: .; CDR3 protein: ASSLSRQIYNEQF